This T cell receptor (beta chain) was sequenced during a study of T cell repertoires in cytomegalovirus infection. Study in general: Used in the study were CMV epitopes, some recently identified and HLA-C-restricted, others well-studied and HLA-B-restricted.

This clonotype appeared a few times. No antigen is known for it. TCRdb recomputed calls from the reads with MiXCR, one row per CDR3 protein. The sample has about 110,000 distinct CDR3 sequences; approximately 45% are singletons. General study results and limits: Cumulative frequency (of public TCR beta family members) identified carriers of CMV plus the relevant HLA. In two of eight donors, the top clonotype was HLA-C-restricted CMV-specific.

Trimming cost V 2 bases and J 4 bases; bases outside gene matches: 1. The CDR3 sequence is 15 residues long. The germline gives CDR1 ENHRY, CDR2 SYGVKD. The chain recombines TRBV10-3 with TRBJ1-5; TRBD1 matches 11 bases. This clonotype originated in a human donor in good health (CMV status not recorded). Some clones in this sample may be carry-over from other donors' samples. Material: CD8+ T cells from cultured PBMCs, obtained from culture after CMV antigen stimulation. The CDR3 reads CAISEGTGGNQPQHF. CDR3 DNA: TGTGCCATCAGTGAGGGGACAGGGGGTAATCAGCCCCAGCATTTT.